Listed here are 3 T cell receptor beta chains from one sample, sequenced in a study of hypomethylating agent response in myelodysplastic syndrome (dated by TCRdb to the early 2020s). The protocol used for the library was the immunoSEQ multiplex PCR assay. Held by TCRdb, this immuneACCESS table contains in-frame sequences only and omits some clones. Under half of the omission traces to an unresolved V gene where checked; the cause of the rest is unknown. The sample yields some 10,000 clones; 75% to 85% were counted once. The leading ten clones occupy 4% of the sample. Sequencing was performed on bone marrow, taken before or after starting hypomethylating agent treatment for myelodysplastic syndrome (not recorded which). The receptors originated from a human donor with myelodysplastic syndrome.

The CDR3 DNA follows: TGCAGCGTCGCCAATGCCCAGGGTCGTCATGGCTACACCTTC. Protein product: CSVANAQGRHGYTF. The genes are TRBV29-1 and TRBJ1-2, with D possibly being TRBD1 (5 bases). The CDR3 contains 14 residues. Trimming pared 6 bases from V and 6 bases from J, leaving 20 bases between. Germline V gene data show CDR1 as SQVTM and CDR2 as ANQGSEA.

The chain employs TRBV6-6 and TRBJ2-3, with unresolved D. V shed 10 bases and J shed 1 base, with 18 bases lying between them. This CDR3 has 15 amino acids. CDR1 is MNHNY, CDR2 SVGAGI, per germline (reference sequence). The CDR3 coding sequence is TGTGCCACTGTCGGTAGGAATTTAGGCACAGATACGCAGTATTTT. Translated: CATVGRNLGTDTQYF.

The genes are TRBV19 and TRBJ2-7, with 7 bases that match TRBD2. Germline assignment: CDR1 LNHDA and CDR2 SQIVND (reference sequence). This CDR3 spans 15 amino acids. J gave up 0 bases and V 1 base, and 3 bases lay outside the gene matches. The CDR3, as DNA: TGTGCCAGTAGTATAGCCGGGGGGACCTCCTACGAGCAGTACTTC. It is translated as CASSIAGGTSYEQYF. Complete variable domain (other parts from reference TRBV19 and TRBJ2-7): DGGITQSPKYLFRKEGQNVTLSCEQNLNHDAMYWYRQDPGQGLRLIYYSQIVNDFQKGDIAEGYSVSREKKESFPLTVTSAQKNPTAFYLCASSIAGGTSYEQYFGPGTRLTVT.